This T cell receptor (beta chain) was sequenced for a study of CD8 T cells in ankylosing spondylitis. Study results and caveats: Apparently characteristic of ankylosing spondylitis blood was a TCR beta motif (about eight highly homologous variants).

Worth noting for this clonotype: The target antigen is unknown.

TCRdb itself ran the 5' RACE reads through MiXCR, one entry per CDR3 protein. Of 200,000 to 300,000 distinct CDR3 sequences listed, roughly 10% are singletons. CDR1 and CDR2 (germline): SGHDT, YYEEEE. The CDR3 is made up of 15 amino acids. V lost 2 bases and J lost 3, with 13 bases in between. V and J are TRBV5-6 and TRBJ2-3; D not certain. This TCR was sampled from a male donor with ankylosing spondylitis or in good health (not recorded which). The specimen was blood, either unsorted or a sorted T cell fraction (not recorded which). The CDR3 reads CASSLWGFGTDTQYF. The CDR3 coding sequence is TGTGCCAGCAGCTTATGGGGATTCGGAACAGATACGCAGTATTTT.